This is a list of T cell receptor beta chains from one sample in a study of neurological immune-mediated disorders. TCRdb passed the 5' RACE reads through MiXCR, listing each CDR3 protein once. The sample has 39,000 or so distinct CDR3 sequences, around 2.5% seen once. Sequences were obtained from PBMCs. The receptor set was obtained from a man between 25 and 39 years old with multiple sclerosis. Both conserved end residues are part of each CDR3. Fields, in order: J gene, D gene, clone size, CDR3 length, V gene, CDR3 DNA, CDR3 protein. A D gene is named only where the DNA matches it firmly. Not all rows give a size; the values are once, few, many and, for expanded clones, a class.

TRBJ2-5 . many 16 TRBV10-3 TGTGCCATCAGTGAGTCGTTCGGACAGGCGGGGGAGACCCAGTACTTC CAISESFGQAGETQYF
TRBJ2-3 . many 15 TRBV7-2 TGTGCCAGCAGCCGAGGCATCCTCGGCACAGATACGCAGTATTTT CASSRGILGTDTQYF
TRBJ2-5 TRBD2 many 17 TRBV7-9 TGTGCCAGCCTAGCTGGACTAGCGGGCCTCCCCCAAGAGACCCAGTACTTC CASLAGLAGLPQETQYF
TRBJ1-1 . many 15 TRBV19 TGTGCCAGTAGTATGAACAGGGCCCCGAACACTGAAGCTTTCTTT CASSMNRAPNTEAFF
TRBJ2-5 . many 12 TRBV20-1 TGCAGTGCTAGGGAAGCACAAGAGACCCAGTACTTC CSAREAQETQYF
TRBJ1-6 . many 14 TRBV21-1 TGTGCCAGGCGGGACAGGGACGAAGTCTCACCCCTCCACTTT CARRDRDEVSPLHF
TRBJ2-1 . many 15 TRBV7-2 TGTGCCAGCAGTTATCCGGGGGGCAGTGGCAATGAGCAGTTCTTC CASSYPGGSGNEQFF
TRBJ2-1 . many 15 TRBV3-1 TGTGCCAGCAGCCGGAGGACTTCGGCTCACAATGAGCAGTTCTTC CASSRRTSAHNEQFF
TRBJ2-1 TRBD2 medium-sized 14 TRBV20-1 TGCAGTGCTAGTTCCAGCGGGAGTATCAATGAGCAGTTCTTC CSASSSGSINEQFF
TRBJ2-7 . many 11 TRBV12-3/TRBV12-4 TGTGCCAGCAGCTCTGCGGGGGAGCAGTACTTC CASSSAGEQYF
TRBJ1-1 . many 14 TRBV14 TGTGCCAGCAGCCAAGGTACGGGGGGAACTGAAGCTTTCTTT CASSQGTGGTEAFF
TRBJ2-5 . many 14 TRBV12-3/TRBV12-4 TGTGCCAGCAGTTTACGCAGGGTCCAAGAGACCCAGTACTTC CASSLRRVQETQYF
TRBJ2-5 . few 14 TRBV5-1 TGCGCCAGCAGCAAGGACCCCTCGGGAGAGACCCAGTACTTC CASSKDPSGETQYF
TRBJ1-1 . many 14 TRBV6-6 TGTGCCAGCAGCCGCTTTGAGGGAGGCACTGAAGCTTTCTTT CASSRFEGGTEAFF
TRBJ2-1 . many 12 TRBV20-1 TGCAGTGCTAGGGTCCGGGACAATGAGCAGTTCTTC CSARVRDNEQFF
TRBJ2-7 . many 14 TRBV9 TGTGCCAGCAGCGTAGAGAGGGGTTCCTACGAGCAGTACTTC CASSVERGSYEQYF
TRBJ2-3 . many 14 TRBV7-9 TGTGCCAGCAGCTTAGCAGGGCCCACAGATACGCAGTATTTT CASSLAGPTDTQYF
TRBJ1-2 . many 14 TRBV5-1 TGCGCCAGCAGCATCGGGACTTCCACCTATGGCTACACCTTC CASSIGTSTYGYTF
TRBJ2-1 TRBD2 many 14 TRBV20-1 TGCAGTGCTCAAGCGGGGAGCTCCTACAATGAGCAGTTCTTC CSAQAGSSYNEQFF
TRBJ2-7 . . 13 TRBV20-1 TGCAGTGCTAAACCTAGAAGTAGCCCCGAGCAGTACTTC CSAKPRSSPEQYF
TRBJ2-7 . many 15 TRBV3-1 TGTGCCAGCAGCCAAGGTTCCCCGGGCCTCTACGAGCAGTACTTC CASSQGSPGLYEQYF
TRBJ2-5 . many 15 TRBV5-1 TGCGCCAGCAGCCCCTTACCGGGACGACAAGAGACCCAGTACTTC CASSPLPGRQETQYF
TRBJ2-7 . many 13 TRBV7-6 TGTGCCAGCAGCTTGACAGCAGACTACGAGCAGTACTTC CASSLTADYEQYF
TRBJ2-1 . few 15 TRBV4-3 TGCGCCAGCAGCCAAGACCCGACTAGGGACAATGAGCAGTTCTTC CASSQDPTRDNEQFF
TRBJ2-7 TRBD2 . 16 TRBV28 TGTGCCAGCAGACCAGAGGCGGGAGACTCCCCGTACGAGCAGTACTTC CASRPEAGDSPYEQYF
TRBJ2-2 . . 17 TRBV29-1 TGTAGCGTTGAAGACCCGGGGAGAGGGGAGGTGGCCGGGGAGCTGTTTTTT CSVEDPGRGEVAGELFF
TRBJ2-7 TRBD2 many 16 TRBV5-1 TGCGCCAGCAGCTTGGGGGCTAGCGGGGTGACCTACGAGCAGTACTTC CASSLGASGVTYEQYF
TRBJ1-4 . many 17 TRBV20-1 TGCAGTGCTAGATCGGGACATTCTTCTGCAACTAATGAAAAACTGTTTTTT CSARSGHSSATNEKLFF
TRBJ1-6 . many 15 TRBV11-2 TGTGCCAGCAGCTTAGATGGTCAGAGAGTTTCACCCCTCCACTTT CASSLDGQRVSPLHF
TRBJ2-2 TRBD2 many 15 TRBV29-1 TGCAGCGTTGGGCTAGCGGGGGGGTACACCGGGGAGCTGTTTTTT CSVGLAGGYTGELFF
TRBJ2-3 . many 14 TRBV28 TGTGCCAGCAGTTTAAGGGGTGGGACAGATACGCAGTATTTT CASSLRGGTDTQYF
TRBJ2-1 . many 15 TRBV7-2 TGTGCCAGCAGCTTGGGGACCGTGGTCTACAATGAGCAGTTCTTC CASSLGTVVYNEQFF
TRBJ2-5 . many 12 TRBV20-1 TGCAGTGCTAAGACGTACCAAGAGACCCAGTACTTC CSAKTYQETQYF
TRBJ1-1 . many 15 TRBV5-1 TGCGCCAGCAGCCCACAGACAGGACGCGGAACTGAAGCTTTCTTT CASSPQTGRGTEAFF
TRBJ2-3 . few 13 TRBV10-1 TGCGCCAGCAGTGAGCGCGGGGTAGATACGCAGTATTTT CASSERGVDTQYF
TRBJ2-7 . few 15 TRBV28 TGTGCCAGCAAACACTCGGGAAGGCTTTCCTACGAGCAGTACTTC CASKHSGRLSYEQYF
TRBJ1-1 . many 14 TRBV5-1 TGCGCCAGCAGCTTGACGTCCATGAACACTGAAGCTTTCTTT CASSLTSMNTEAFF
TRBJ1-2 TRBD1 many 16 TRBV5-5 TGTGCCAGCAGCTGGGACCAGAGGACAGGGGGATATGGCTACACCTTC CASSWDQRTGGYGYTF
TRBJ1-1 . many 13 TRBV7-9 TGTGCCAGCAGCCCACCAAGGAGAAATGAAGCTTTCTTT CASSPPRRNEAFF
TRBJ1-1 . many 18 TRBV10-3 TGTGCCATCAGTGAGTCCTCTTCGGACACAACGGCTCCCACTGAAGCTTTCTTT CAISESSSDTTAPTEAFF
TRBJ2-1 . many 13 TRBV7-8 TGTGCCAGCAGCTTACGGGTTGAACTTGAGCAGTTCTTC CASSLRVELEQFF
TRBJ2-7 . many 16 TRBV18 TGTGCCAGCTCCACCCCCGGGCTCGAAGAGGCCTACGAGCAGTACTTC CASSTPGLEEAYEQYF
TRBJ2-1 TRBD2 many 15 TRBV4-3 TGCGCCAGCAGCCCTGTAGCGGGAGTTCCGCATGAGCAGTTCTTC CASSPVAGVPHEQFF
TRBJ1-1 TRBD1 many 17 TRBV20-1 TGCAGTGCAAACCGACCCGGGACAGCCTTCATGAACACTGAAGCTTTCTTT CSANRPGTAFMNTEAFF
TRBJ1-1 . many 13 TRBV20-1 TGCAGTGCTAGACTTGGGTCCTTGGGCGAAGCTTTCTTT CSARLGSLGEAFF
TRBJ1-4 . many 11 TRBV10-2 TGCGCCAGCAGTGAGGTTGAAAAACTGTTTTTT CASSEVEKLFF
TRBJ2-4 . many 17 TRBV12-3/TRBV12-4 TGTGCCAGCAGTTTACTGGGGAGTGGCGGATGGGGAAACATTCAGTACTTC CASSLLGSGGWGNIQYF
TRBJ2-5 TRBD2 many 15 TRBV3-1 TGTGCCAGCAGCCAAGGACTAGCGGAGCAAGAGACCCAGTACTTC CASSQGLAEQETQYF
TRBJ2-2 TRBD2 many 17 TRBV5-1 TGCGCCAGCAGCTCGGGACTAGCGGGCGCGAGTGGCGGGGAGCTGTTTTTT CASSSGLAGASGGELFF
TRBJ2-2 . medium-sized 14 TRBV6-4 TGTGCCAGCAGTGAGGGGGGCGACACCGGGGAGCTGTTTTTT CASSEGGDTGELFF
TRBJ1-4 TRBD1 many 15 TRBV24-1 TGTGCCACCAGTGATTCGGGGACAGGGCACGAAAAACTGTTTTTT CATSDSGTGHEKLFF
TRBJ2-7 . many 14 TRBV5-1 TGCGCCAGCAGCTTGGCCCGGACTGGATACGAGCAGTACTTC CASSLARTGYEQYF